This TCR beta chain emerged from a study of cytomegalovirus exposure and HLA in healthy donors. General study results and limits: Cytomegalovirus-associated status was assigned to about 150 TCR beta chains.

To note about this clone: Its antigen is undetermined.

J was trimmed by 6 bases and V by 4 bases; bases with no gene match: 3. This CDR3 has 12 residues. In germline, CDR1 is MDHEN, CDR2 SYDVKM. PCR involved 60 Vbeta and 13 Jbeta primers. The method was immunoSEQ multiplex PCR; TCRdb's version includes in-frame clones alone and lacks a portion of them. Among around 90,000 clones listed, roughly 85% were seen once. J is TRBJ2-7 and V is TRBV28, with 7 bases fitting TRBD2. The sample taken for sequencing was PBMCs. The receptor's source is a man aged 35-49 years in good health and CMV-seropositive. CDR3 sequence: CASSSGTTEQYF. CDR3 in DNA: TGTGCCAGCAGTTCCGGGACTACCGAGCAGTACTTC.